The 31 T cell receptor beta chains presented below share a single source sample, sequenced in a study of shared clonotypes between healthy human individuals. Sequencing used immunoSEQ multiplex PCR; TCRdb keeps in-frame clones, though not all of them. The table has 550,000 to 600,000 clones, roughly 79% seen once. Specimen: PBMCs. Receptors originate from a woman aged 35 to 49 in good health. Some clones in this sample may be carry-over from other donors' samples.

The chain recombines TRBV30 with TRBJ2-1; D might be TRBD2 (6 bases). Germline CDR1 and CDR2: GTSNPN and SVGIG (reference sequence). CDR3 size: 15 residues. Trimming removed 0 bases at V and 6 bases at J, with 15 bases between. DNA of the CDR3: TGTGCCTGGAGTGTACCTGAGGCGGGATTCAATGAGCAGTTCTTC. It encodes CAWSVPEAGFNEQFF.

The chain is built from TRBV5-1 and TRBJ1-2, with 7 nucleotides matching TRBD1. Germline trimming cut 7 bases from V and 2 bases from J; bases unmatched to any gene: 8. The CDR3 covers 14 residues. Germline CDR1 and CDR2: SGHRS and YFSETQ. The CDR3 nucleotides are TGCGCCAGCGCCAGCAGGACAGGAAACTATGGCTACACCTTC. Translating gives CASASRTGNYGYTF. Together with reference TRBV5-1 and TRBJ1-2, the CDR3 gives the full variable domain: KAGVTQTPRYLIKTRGQQVTLSCSPISGHRSVSWYQQTPGQGLQFLFEYFSETQRNKGNFPGRFSGRQFSNSRSEMNVSTLELGDSALYLCASASRTGNYGYTFGSGTRLTVV.

The V gene is TRBV4-3, the J gene TRBJ2-7; D perhaps matches TRBD1 (7 bases). This CDR3 comprises 14 residues. V lost 1 base, J lost 7 bases, and 14 bases lay in between. Germline assignment: CDR1 LGHNA and CDR2 YSLEER. CDR3 protein: CASSQVGGGREQYF. For the CDR3, the DNA is TGCGCCAGCAGCCAAGTTGGAGGGGGCAGAGAGCAGTACTTC.

The chain recombines TRBV2 with TRBJ2-1, with 9 bases aligning to TRBD1. The CDR3 has 14 residues. The germline V gene encodes CDR1 SNHLY and CDR2 FYNNEI. V gave up 9 bases and J gave up 2 bases; unmatched junction bases: 5. This CDR3 reads CARGWDRAYNEQFF. The CDR3 DNA sequence: TGTGCCAGAGGGTGGGACAGGGCCTACAATGAGCAGTTCTTC.

The CDR3 loop reads CAWSVQAALETQYF. CDR3 nucleotides: TGTGCCTGGAGTGTACAAGCGGCGTTAGAGACCCAGTACTTC. The chain employs TRBV30 and TRBJ2-5; D possibly corresponds to TRBD2 (5 bases). CDR1 and CDR2 (germline): GTSNPN, SVGIG (reference sequence). The V and J ends lost 0 bases and 4 bases respectively, with 12 bases between them. The CDR3 has 14 amino acids.

This chain links TRBV28 with TRBJ2-7; 7 bases line up with TRBD1. The ends lost 1 base at V and 4 bases at J; junction bases unmatched: 13. Looked up from germline, CDR1 is MDHEN and CDR2 is SYDVKM. The CDR3 runs 17 residues. The CDR3 DNA reads as TGTGCCAGCAGTTTATCAGTTCGGCGACAGGGTGCTTACGAGCAGTACTTC. Encoded protein: CASSLSVRRQGAYEQYF.

The rearrangement uses TRBV11-3 and TRBJ2-2, with 11 bases identical to TRBD1. Germline V gives CDR1 SGHNT, CDR2 YENEEA. This CDR3 is built from 16 residues. J lost 7 bases, V lost 0 bases, and 4 bases had no gene match. CDR3 region: CASSLEPGTGGGELFF. CDR3 coding DNA: TGTGCCAGCAGCTTAGAGCCCGGGACAGGGGGCGGGGAGCTGTTTTTT.

The chain's CDR3 is CASSLARVAENYEQYF. The CDR3 DNA reads as TGTGCCAGCAGCTTAGCGCGAGTAGCGGAGAATTACGAGCAGTACTTC. This chain links TRBV7-2 with TRBJ2-7, with D possibly TRBD2 on 6 matching bases. V was pared by 0 bases and J by 4 bases, with 16 bases between. The CDR3 has 16 residues. The germline V gene encodes CDR1 SGHTA and CDR2 FQGNSA.

This clone has only one observation. The gene calls are TRBV5-1 and TRBJ2-7; 8 bases line up with TRBD1. Germline CDR1 and CDR2: SGHRS and YFSETQ. This CDR3 has 17 residues. J was trimmed by 1 base and V by 4 bases; bases with no gene match: 13. The CDR3 region is CASSPETGVRVSYEQYF. The CDR3 nucleotides are TGCGCCAGCAGCCCGGAGACAGGGGTAAGAGTGTCCTACGAGCAGTACTTC.

V is TRBV6-1 and J is TRBJ2-7, with D possibly TRBD2 on 6 matching bases. Trimming took off 8 bases at V and 7 bases at J, with 21 bases between the two ends. Germline V gene data show CDR1 as MNHNS and CDR2 as SASEGT. CDR3 size: 14 residues. Here the CDR3 reads CASDEAGSALEQYF. The CDR3 DNA reads TGTGCCAGCGACGAGGCGGGATCCGCTTTGGAGCAGTACTTC.

The CDR3 sequence: CASSRLDRRDQETQYF. CDR3 nucleotide sequence: TGTGCCAGCAGCCGCTTGGACAGGAGGGATCAAGAGACCCAGTACTTC. V and J are TRBV5-6 and TRBJ2-5; D may be TRBD1 (7 bases). Trimming removed 4 bases from V and 2 bases from J, with 18 bases in between. Per germline, CDR1 SGHDT and CDR2 YYEEEE. The CDR3 has 16 amino acids.

This clone was counted ten times or more. The chain combines TRBV19 with TRBJ2-1, with D possibly matching TRBD2 (6 bases). CDR1 and CDR2 from the germline V gene are LNHDA and SQIVND (reference sequence). This CDR3 has 15 residues. V was trimmed by 5 bases and J by 3 bases, leaving 14 bases between them. The CDR3: CASSVASEVYNEQFF. CDR3 nucleotides: TGTGCCAGTAGTGTCGCTAGCGAAGTCTACAATGAGCAGTTCTTC.

A remark on this clone: This sequence may be a read error, since a much larger clone differs from it by one base. The CDR3 region has the DNA TGTGCCAGCAGTATCGAGGAGAACAATGAAGCTTTCTTT. Protein sequence: CASSIEENNEAFF. The chain links TRBV28 to TRBJ1-1, with unresolved D. Germline V gene lookup returns CDR1 MDHEN and CDR2 SYDVKM. This CDR3 has 13 amino acids. Complete variable domain (other parts from reference TRBV28 and TRBJ1-1): DVKVTQSSRYLVKRTGEKVFLECVQDMDHENMFWYRQDPGLGLRLIYFSYDVKMKEKGDIPEGYSVSREKKERFSLILESASTNQTSMYLCASSIEENNEAFFGQGTRLTVV.

DNA for the CDR3: TGTGCCAGCTCACCACCTGGCAGGGGGCTCTACGAGCAGTACTTC. It specifies CASSPPGRGLYEQYF. This chain joins TRBV18 and TRBJ2-7; TRBD1 aligns across 8 bases. Per germline, CDR1 KGHSH and CDR2 LQKENI. There are 15 residues in the CDR3. The junction had 4 bases not matched to a gene; V was cut back by 0 bases and J by 3 bases.

In the case of this clone: The same CDR3 can be traced to other DNA sequences in this sample. V and J are TRBV5-1 and TRBJ1-2; no firm D call. The CDR3 spans 15 residues. Germline-derived CDR1 and CDR2 are SGHRS and YFSETQ. The V and J ends lost 4 bases and 1 base respectively, with 14 bases between them. The CDR3 is CASSPEGNRNYGYTF. Written as DNA, the CDR3 is TGCGCCAGCAGCCCGGAAGGAAACCGTAACTATGGCTACACCTTC.

The V and J genes are TRBV10-3 and TRBJ1-2; the D is unclear. Trimming shortened V by 1 base and J by 1 base, and 7 bases separated the two germline ends. The CDR3 is 14 amino acids. Germline V CDR1 and CDR2: ENHRY, SYGVKD. CDR3 region: CAISEFMDNYGYTF. In nucleotides, the CDR3 is TGTGCCATCAGTGAGTTTATGGATAACTATGGCTACACCTTC.

A note on this clone: A read error is likely here: a far larger clone is one base away. CDR3 protein: CAWSTSTGTQYF. Written as DNA, the CDR3 is TGTGCCTGGAGTACTAGCACAGGTACGCAGTATTTT. The chain uses TRBV30 and TRBJ2-3; D is possibly TRBD2 (6 bases). CDR1 and CDR2 (germline): GTSNPN, SVGIG (reference sequence). The CDR3 sequence is 12 residues long.

The table lists this clone with many counts. The J gene is TRBJ2-3, the V gene TRBV29-1; no definite D call. The CDR3 has 13 amino acids. V gave up 4 bases and J gave up 4 bases, with 12 bases separating them. CDR1 is SQVTM and CDR2 is ANQGSEA in the germline V gene. The DNA for the CDR3 is TGCAGCGTTGCGAGTGTGGGCCCAGATACGCAGTATTTT. Translation: CSVASVGPDTQYF.

This rearrangement joins TRBV7-9 to TRBJ1-6, with TRBD1 matching 9 bases. Germline assignment: CDR1 SEHNR and CDR2 FQNEAQ (reference sequence). This CDR3 has 15 amino acids. J gave up 8 bases and V 2 bases, and 4 bases lay outside the gene matches. CDR3 loop: CASSLSGTGYSPLHF. The CDR3 DNA follows: TGTGCCAGCAGCTTATCCGGGACAGGGTATTCACCCCTCCACTTT. Complete variable domain (other parts from reference TRBV7-9 and TRBJ1-6): DTGVSQNPRHKITKRGQNVTFRCDPISEHNRLYWYRQTLGQGPEFLTYFQNEAQLEKSRLLSDRFSAERPKGSFSTLEIQRTEQGDSAMYLCASSLSGTGYSPLHFGNGTRLTVT.

This clone was detected only once. J is TRBJ2-1 and V is TRBV5-1, with TRBD2 matching 11 bases. Germline values: CDR1 SGHRS, CDR2 YFSETQ. The trim removed 4 bases at V and 10 bases at J, leaving 10 bases unmatched. The CDR3 runs 15 residues. In DNA form, the CDR3 reads TGCGCCAGCAGCGCAGGACTAGCGGGTTTGGTAGAGCAGTTCTTC. Translated, it gives CASSAGLAGLVEQFF.

The chain recombines TRBV19 with TRBJ1-5; D is possibly TRBD1 (6 bases). Trimming took off 3 bases at V and 7 bases at J, with 10 bases between the two ends. The CDR3 is 13 amino acids. The V gene's germline CDR1 is LNHDA and CDR2 SQIVND (reference sequence). CDR3 in amino acids: CASSMSGEQPQHF. CDR3 coding DNA: TGTGCCAGTAGTATGTCAGGGGAGCAGCCCCAGCATTTT. The entire variable domain, with the rest obtained from reference TRBV19 and TRBJ1-5, is as follows: DGGITQSPKYLFRKEGQNVTLSCEQNLNHDAMYWYRQDPGQGLRLIYYSQIVNDFQKGDIAEGYSVSREKKESFPLTVTSAQKNPTAFYLCASSMSGEQPQHFGDGTRLSIL.

This clone was seen a few times. Relative to the germline gene, one junction end is altered; a read error may explain this. The V call is TRBV29-1, the J call TRBJ2-3, with D perhaps TRBD2 (6 bases). Germline lookup yields CDR1 SQVTM and CDR2 ANQGSEA. The CDR3 runs to 8 residues. The CDR3 DNA sequence: TGCAGCGGCGGGAAGGGCGTTTTT. This codes for CSGGKGVF.

The rearrangement uses TRBV4-3 and TRBJ1-5, with D unresolved. The germline V gene has CDR1 LGHNA and CDR2 YSLEER. Trimming took off 1 base at V and 5 bases at J, with 15 bases between the two ends. The CDR3 has 16 amino acids. The CDR3 DNA is TGCGCCAGCAGCCAAGCCTATTTATGGGGTGATCAGCCCCAGCATTTT. Residues: CASSQAYLWGDQPQHF.

This clone was seen more than once but under ten times. The chain is built from TRBV27 and TRBJ2-1; D unclear. Trimming took 7 bases from V and 7 from J, leaving 8 bases between them. Germline loops: CDR1 MNHEY, CDR2 SMNVEV (reference sequence). The CDR3 is made up of 11 amino acids. The CDR3 DNA reads TGTGCCAGCATGGATCTGAATGAGCAGTTCTTC. Protein sequence: CASMDLNEQFF.

DNA for the CDR3: TGCGCCAGCAGCCGTGACAGGGTTACCGGGGAGCTGTTTTTT. This codes for CASSRDRVTGELFF. The genes are TRBV4-3 and TRBJ2-2; 7 bases fit TRBD1. J gave up 5 bases and V 4 bases, and 4 bases lay outside the gene matches. Germline CDR1 is LGHNA and CDR2 is YSLEER. This CDR3 spans 14 amino acids.

The sample holds a few counts of this clone. CDR3 amino acids: CASSQDWITYEQYF. For the CDR3, the DNA is TGCGCCAGCAGCCAAGATTGGATTACCTACGAGCAGTACTTC. This rearrangement joins TRBV4-3 to TRBJ2-7; D unclear. Trimming took off 0 bases at V and 2 bases at J, with 8 bases between the two ends. Germline V gene data show CDR1 as LGHNA and CDR2 as YSLEER. The CDR3 sequence is 14 residues long.

This clone was detected a few times. This chain links TRBV6-1 with TRBJ2-7; 9 bases align to TRBD2. Germline trimming cut 2 bases from V and 2 bases from J; bases unmatched to any gene: 7. The CDR3 is 16 residues long. In germline, CDR1 is MNHNS, CDR2 SASEGT. The CDR3 protein is CASSESRLADTYEQYF. DNA for the CDR3: TGTGCCAGCAGTGAAAGCCGACTAGCGGACACCTACGAGCAGTACTTC.

A single count supports this clone. CDR3 in DNA: TGTGCCAGCAGCCGCGGACTAGCCACAGATACGCAGTATTTT. This sequence encodes CASSRGLATDTQYF. The rearrangement uses TRBV11-3 and TRBJ2-3, with 8 bases matching TRBD2. The junction had 3 bases not matched to a gene; V was cut back by 5 bases and J by 2 bases. The germline CDR1 and CDR2 sequences are SGHNT and YENEEA. CDR3 length: 14 amino acids.

The CDR3: CASGSSPPSEQFF. The CDR3 DNA reads TGTGCCAGCGGGTCGTCACCCCCTAGTGAGCAGTTCTTC. J is TRBJ2-1 and V is TRBV7-9; D unresolved. This CDR3 has 13 amino acids. The V gene lost 8 bases and the J gene lost 9 bases, with 17 bases spanning the gap. The germline gives CDR1 SEHNR, CDR2 FQNEAQ (reference sequence).

The genes are TRBV18 and TRBJ2-6; D perhaps matches TRBD1 (6 bases). The CDR3 is made up of 15 amino acids. Germline-derived CDR1 and CDR2 are KGHSH and LQKENI. Deletions cut 5 bases from V and 4 bases from J, with 12 bases between. CDR3: CASSNRARGANVLTF. As DNA, the CDR3 is TGTGCCAGCTCAAACAGGGCTCGCGGGGCCAACGTCCTGACTTTC.

CDR3 DNA sequence: TGTGCCAGCAGTGAAGGGACATTCCACGAGCAGTACTTC. Amino acid sequence: CASSEGTFHEQYF. This chain uses TRBV6-1 with TRBJ2-7; a possible D gene is TRBD1 (5 bases). V gave up 1 base and J gave up 5 bases, with 9 bases separating them. CDR1 and CDR2 (germline): MNHNS, SASEGT. The CDR3 runs 13 residues.